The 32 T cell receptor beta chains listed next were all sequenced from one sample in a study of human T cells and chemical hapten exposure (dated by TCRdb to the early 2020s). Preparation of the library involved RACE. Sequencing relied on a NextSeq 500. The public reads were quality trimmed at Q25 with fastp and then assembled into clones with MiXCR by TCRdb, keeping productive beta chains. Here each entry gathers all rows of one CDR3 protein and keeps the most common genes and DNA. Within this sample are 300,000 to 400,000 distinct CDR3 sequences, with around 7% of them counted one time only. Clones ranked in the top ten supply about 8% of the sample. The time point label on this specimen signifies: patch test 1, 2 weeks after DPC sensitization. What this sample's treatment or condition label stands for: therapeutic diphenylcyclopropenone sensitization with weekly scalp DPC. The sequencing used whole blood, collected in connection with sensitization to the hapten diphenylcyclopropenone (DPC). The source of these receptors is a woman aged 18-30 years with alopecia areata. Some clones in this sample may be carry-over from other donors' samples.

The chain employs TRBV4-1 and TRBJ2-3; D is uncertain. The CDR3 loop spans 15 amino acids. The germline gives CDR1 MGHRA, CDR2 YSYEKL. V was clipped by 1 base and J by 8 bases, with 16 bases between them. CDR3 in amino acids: CASSQAPTIIGTQYF. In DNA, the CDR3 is TGCGCCAGCAGCCAAGCTCCAACAATCATAGGTACGCAGTATTTT.

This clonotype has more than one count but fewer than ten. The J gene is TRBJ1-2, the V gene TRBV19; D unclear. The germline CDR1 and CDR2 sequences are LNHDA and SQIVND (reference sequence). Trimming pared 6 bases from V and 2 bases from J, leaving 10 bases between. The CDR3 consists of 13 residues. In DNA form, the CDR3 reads TGTGCCAGTAGCAGGACGGTGAACTATGGCTACACCTTC. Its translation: CASSRTVNYGYTF.

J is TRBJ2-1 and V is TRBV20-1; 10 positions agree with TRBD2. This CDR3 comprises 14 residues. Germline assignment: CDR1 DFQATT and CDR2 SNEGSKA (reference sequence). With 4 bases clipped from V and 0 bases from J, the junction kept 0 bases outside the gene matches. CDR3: CSATSGGSYNEQFF. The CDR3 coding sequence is TGCAGTGCTACTAGCGGGGGCTCCTACAATGAGCAGTTCTTC.

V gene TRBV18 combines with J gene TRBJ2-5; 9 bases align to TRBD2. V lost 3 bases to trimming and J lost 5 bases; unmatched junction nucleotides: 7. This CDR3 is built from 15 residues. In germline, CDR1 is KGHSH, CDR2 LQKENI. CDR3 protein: CASSPVGTSYETQYF. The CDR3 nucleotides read TGTGCCAGCTCACCTGTGGGGACTAGCTATGAGACCCAGTACTTC.

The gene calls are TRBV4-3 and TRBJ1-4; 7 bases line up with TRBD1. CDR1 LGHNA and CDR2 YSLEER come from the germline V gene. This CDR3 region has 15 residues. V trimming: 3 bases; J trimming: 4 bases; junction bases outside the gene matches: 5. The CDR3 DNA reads TGCGCCAGCAGCCATGGGACAGAGTATAATGAAAAACTGTTTTTT. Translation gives CASSHGTEYNEKLFF.

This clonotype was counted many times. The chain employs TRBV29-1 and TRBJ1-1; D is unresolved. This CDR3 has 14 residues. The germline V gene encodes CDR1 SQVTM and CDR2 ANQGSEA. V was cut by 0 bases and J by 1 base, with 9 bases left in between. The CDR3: CSVEEGGRNTEAFF. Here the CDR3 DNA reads TGCAGCGTTGAAGAGGGAGGAAGGAACACTGAAGCTTTCTTT.

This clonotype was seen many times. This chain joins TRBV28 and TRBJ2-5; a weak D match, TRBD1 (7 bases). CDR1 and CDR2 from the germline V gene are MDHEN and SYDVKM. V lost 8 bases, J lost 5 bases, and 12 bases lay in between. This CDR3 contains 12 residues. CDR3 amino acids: CASGGGAETQYF. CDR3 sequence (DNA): TGTGCCAGCGGAGGGGGCGCGGAGACCCAGTACTTC.

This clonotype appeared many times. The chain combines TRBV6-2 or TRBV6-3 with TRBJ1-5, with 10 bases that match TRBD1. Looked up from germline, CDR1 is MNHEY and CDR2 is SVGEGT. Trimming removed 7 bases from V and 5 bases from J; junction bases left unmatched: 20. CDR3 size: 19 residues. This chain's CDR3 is CASNRPPTRDRGMDQPQHF. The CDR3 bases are TGTGCCAGCAACCGACCCCCTACTCGGGACAGGGGAATGGATCAGCCCCAGCATTTT.

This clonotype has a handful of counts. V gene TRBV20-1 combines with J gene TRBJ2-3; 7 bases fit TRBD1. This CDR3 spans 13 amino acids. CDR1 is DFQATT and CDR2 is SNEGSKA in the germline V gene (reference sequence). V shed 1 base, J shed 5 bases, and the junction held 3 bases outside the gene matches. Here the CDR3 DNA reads TGCAGTGCTAGAGCAGGGGGTGAAGATACGCAGTATTTT. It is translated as CSARAGGEDTQYF.

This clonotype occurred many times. In DNA, the CDR3 is TGCAGTGCGACCCGAGGCCGGATCTATGGCTACACCTTC. This translates into CSATRGRIYGYTF. The chain is built from TRBV20-1 and TRBJ1-2; no clear D gene. Germline V gene sequence: CDR1 DFQATT, CDR2 SNEGSKA (reference sequence). This CDR3 is 13 amino acids long. V was clipped by 6 bases and J by 4 bases, with 15 bases between them.

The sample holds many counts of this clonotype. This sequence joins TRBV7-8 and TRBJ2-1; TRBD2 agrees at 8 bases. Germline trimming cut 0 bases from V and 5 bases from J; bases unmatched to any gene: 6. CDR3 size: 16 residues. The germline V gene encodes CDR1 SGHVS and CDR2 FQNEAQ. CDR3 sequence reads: CASSLAGRGGHNEQFF. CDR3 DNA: TGTGCCAGCAGCTTAGCGGGACGGGGGGGCCACAATGAGCAGTTCTTC.

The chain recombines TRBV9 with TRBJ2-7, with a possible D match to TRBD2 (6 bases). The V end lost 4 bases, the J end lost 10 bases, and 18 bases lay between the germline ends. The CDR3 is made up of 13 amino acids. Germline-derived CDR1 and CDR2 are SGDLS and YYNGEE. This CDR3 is CASSQTGAGDQYF. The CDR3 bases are TGTGCCAGCAGCCAAACGGGAGCCGGGGATCAGTACTTC.

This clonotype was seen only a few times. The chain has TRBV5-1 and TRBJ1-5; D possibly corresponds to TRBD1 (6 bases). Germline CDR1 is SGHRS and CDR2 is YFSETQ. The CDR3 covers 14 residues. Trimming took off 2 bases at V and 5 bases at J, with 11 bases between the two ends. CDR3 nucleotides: TGCGCCAGCAGCTTACAGGGAGGAGATCAGCCCCAGCATTTT. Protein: CASSLQGGDQPQHF.

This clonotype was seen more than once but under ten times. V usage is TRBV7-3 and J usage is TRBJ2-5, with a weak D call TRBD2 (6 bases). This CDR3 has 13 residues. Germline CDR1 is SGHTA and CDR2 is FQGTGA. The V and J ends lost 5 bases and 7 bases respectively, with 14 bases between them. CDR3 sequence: CASSRDSGGTQYF. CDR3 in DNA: TGTGCCAGCAGCAGGGACTCCGGAGGGACCCAGTACTTC.

The CDR3 region is CASSALDRGDYGYTF. The DNA of the CDR3 is TGTGCCAGCAGTGCTTTGGACAGGGGCGACTATGGCTACACCTTC. The chain joins TRBV25-1 to TRBJ1-2; 9 bases align to TRBD1. J lost 3 bases, V lost 4 bases, and 6 bases had no gene match. Germline V lookup: CDR1 MGHDK, CDR2 SYGVNS. The CDR3 runs to 15 residues.

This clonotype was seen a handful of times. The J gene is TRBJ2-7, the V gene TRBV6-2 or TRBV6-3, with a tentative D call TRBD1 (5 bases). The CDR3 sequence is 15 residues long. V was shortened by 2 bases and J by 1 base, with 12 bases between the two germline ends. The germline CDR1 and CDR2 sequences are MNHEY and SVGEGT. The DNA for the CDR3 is TGTGCCAGCAGTTACCCGGACATCGCGTCCTACGAGCAGTACTTC. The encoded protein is CASSYPDIASYEQYF.

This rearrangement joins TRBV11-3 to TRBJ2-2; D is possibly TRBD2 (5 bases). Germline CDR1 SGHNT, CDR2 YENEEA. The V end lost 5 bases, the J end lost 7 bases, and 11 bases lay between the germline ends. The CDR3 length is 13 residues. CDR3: CASSSREFGELFF. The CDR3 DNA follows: TGTGCCAGCAGCAGTAGGGAGTTCGGGGAGCTGTTTTTT.

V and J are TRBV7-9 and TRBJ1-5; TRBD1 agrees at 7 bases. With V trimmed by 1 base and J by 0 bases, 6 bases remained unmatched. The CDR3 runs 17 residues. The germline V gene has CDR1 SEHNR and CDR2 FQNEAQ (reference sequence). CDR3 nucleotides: TGTGCCAGCAGCTTAGACAGGGGCGGTTATAGCAATCAGCCCCAGCATTTT. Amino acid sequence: CASSLDRGGYSNQPQHF.

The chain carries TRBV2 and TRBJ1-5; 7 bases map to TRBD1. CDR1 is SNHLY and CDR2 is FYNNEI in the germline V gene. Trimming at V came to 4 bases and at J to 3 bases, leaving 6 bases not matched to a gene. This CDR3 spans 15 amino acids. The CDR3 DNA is TGTGCCAGCAGTGTGGGACAGTCCCTCAATCAGCCCCAGCATTTT. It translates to CASSVGQSLNQPQHF.

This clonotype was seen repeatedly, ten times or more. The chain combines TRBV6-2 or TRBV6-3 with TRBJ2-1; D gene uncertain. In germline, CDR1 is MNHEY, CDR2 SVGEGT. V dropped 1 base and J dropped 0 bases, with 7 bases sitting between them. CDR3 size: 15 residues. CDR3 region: CASSYYSSSYNEQFF. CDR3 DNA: TGTGCCAGCAGTTACTACTCTAGCTCCTACAATGAGCAGTTCTTC.

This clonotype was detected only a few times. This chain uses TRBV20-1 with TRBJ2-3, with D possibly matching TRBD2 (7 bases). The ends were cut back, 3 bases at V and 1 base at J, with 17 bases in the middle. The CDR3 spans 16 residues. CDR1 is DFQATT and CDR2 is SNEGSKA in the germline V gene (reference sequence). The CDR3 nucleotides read TGCAGTGCTAGCCGGGGGGCCACAATTCGCACAGATACGCAGTATTTT. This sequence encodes CSASRGATIRTDTQYF.

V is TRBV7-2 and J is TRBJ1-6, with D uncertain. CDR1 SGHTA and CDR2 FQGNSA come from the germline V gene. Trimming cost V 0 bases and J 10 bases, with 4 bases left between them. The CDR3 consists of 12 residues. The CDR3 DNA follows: TGTGCCAGCAGCTTAGCGGAATCACCCCTCCACTTT. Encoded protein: CASSLAESPLHF.

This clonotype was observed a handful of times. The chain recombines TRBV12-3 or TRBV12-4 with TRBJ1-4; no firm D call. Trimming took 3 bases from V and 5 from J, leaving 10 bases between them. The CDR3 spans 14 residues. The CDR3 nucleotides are TGTGCCAGCAGTTTGTCCAGCCCCAATGAAAAACTGTTTTTT. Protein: CASSLSSPNEKLFF.

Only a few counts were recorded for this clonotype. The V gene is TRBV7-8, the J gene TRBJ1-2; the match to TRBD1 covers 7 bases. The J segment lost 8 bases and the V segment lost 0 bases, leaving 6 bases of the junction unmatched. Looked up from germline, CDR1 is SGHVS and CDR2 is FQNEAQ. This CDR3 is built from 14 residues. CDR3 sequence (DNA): TGTGCCAGCAGCTTAGCCGACAGGGAGGGCGGCTACACCTTC. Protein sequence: CASSLADREGGYTF.

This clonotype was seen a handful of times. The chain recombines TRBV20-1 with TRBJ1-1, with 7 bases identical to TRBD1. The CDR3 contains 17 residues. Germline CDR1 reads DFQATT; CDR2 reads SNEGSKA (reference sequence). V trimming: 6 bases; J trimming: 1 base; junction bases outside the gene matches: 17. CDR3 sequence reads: CSAPLLRTGKTNTEAFF. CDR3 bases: TGCAGTGCCCCCTTACTCCGGACAGGCAAAACGAACACTGAAGCTTTCTTT.

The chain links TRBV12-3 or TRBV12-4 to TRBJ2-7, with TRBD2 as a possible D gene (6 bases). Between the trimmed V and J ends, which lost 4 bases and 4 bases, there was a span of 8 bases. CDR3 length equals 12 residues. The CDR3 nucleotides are TGTGCCAGCAGTTCGCTAGCGTACGAGCAGTACTTC. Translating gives CASSSLAYEQYF.

The CDR3 sequence is CASSQDPLTSPSTDTQYF. CDR3 in DNA: TGTGCCAGCAGCCAAGATCCTTTGACTAGCCCTAGCACAGATACGCAGTATTTT. The J gene is TRBJ2-3, the V gene TRBV3-1, with 7 bases identical to TRBD2. Losses at the gene ends were 0 bases for V and 0 bases for J; bases not matched to a gene: 9. The CDR3 is 18 amino acids. Germline V gives CDR1 LGHDT, CDR2 YNNKEL (reference sequence).

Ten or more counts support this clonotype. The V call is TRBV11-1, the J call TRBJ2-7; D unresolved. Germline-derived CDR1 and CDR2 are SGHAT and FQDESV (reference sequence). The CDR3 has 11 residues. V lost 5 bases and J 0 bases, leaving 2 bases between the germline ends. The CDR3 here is CASSHSYEQYF. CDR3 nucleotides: TGTGCCAGCAGCCACTCCTACGAGCAGTACTTC.

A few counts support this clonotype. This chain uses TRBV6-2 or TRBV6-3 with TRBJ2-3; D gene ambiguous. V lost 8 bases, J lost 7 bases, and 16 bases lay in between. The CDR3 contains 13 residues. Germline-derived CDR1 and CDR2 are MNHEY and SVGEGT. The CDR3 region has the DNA TGTGCCAGCGTACCCGATAGGTCTAATACGCAGTATTTT. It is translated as CASVPDRSNTQYF.

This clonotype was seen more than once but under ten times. The CDR3 DNA reads TGCAGTGCTAGAGTCCGAGCCCCCGACTATGGCTACACCTTC. Translated: CSARVRAPDYGYTF. The rearrangement joins TRBV20-1 to TRBJ1-2; D unclear. Germline V gene data show CDR1 as DFQATT and CDR2 as SNEGSKA (reference sequence). The CDR3 length is 14 residues. V was trimmed by 1 base and J by 3 bases, leaving 12 bases between them.

The CDR3 sequence: CASSEGPLALYEQYF. The CDR3 DNA sequence: TGTGCCAGCAGTGAAGGTCCCCTCGCTCTTTACGAGCAGTACTTC. The chain is built from TRBV25-1 and TRBJ2-7; D unresolved. V was pared by 2 bases and J by 4 bases, with 15 bases between. CDR1 and CDR2 (germline): MGHDK, SYGVNS. The CDR3 consists of 15 residues.

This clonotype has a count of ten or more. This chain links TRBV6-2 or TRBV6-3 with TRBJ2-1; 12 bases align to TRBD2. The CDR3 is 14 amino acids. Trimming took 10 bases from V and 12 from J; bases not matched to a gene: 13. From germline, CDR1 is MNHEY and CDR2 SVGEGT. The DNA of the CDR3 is TGTGCCACCAGGACTAGCGGGGCCCAGGGGGGGCAGTTCTTC. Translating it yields CATRTSGAQGGQFF.